This is a list of T cell receptor beta chains from one sample in a study of early T cells in non-severe SARS-CoV-2 infection. TCRdb independently ran MiXCR on the 5' RACE reads; one entry per CDR3 protein. The data contain roughly 65,000 distinct CDR3 sequences, 12% of them seen just once; the ten biggest clones take up more than 1.5%. The material sequenced was whole blood. These receptors were obtained from an adult who was a healthcare worker with PCR-confirmed SARS-CoV-2 infection or an uninfected control (not recorded which). The CDR3 runs from the conserved cysteine through the conserved F or W. Each record gives: D gene, V gene, clone size, J gene, CDR3 protein, CDR3 DNA. A D gene is named only where the DNA matches it firmly. Some rows have no size entry. The others give once, few or many, or a class for an expanded clone.

-	TRBV6-5	few	TRBJ1-2	CASNNGLVGDGYTF	TGTGCCAGCAACAACGGACTCGTGGGGGATGGCTACACCTTC
-	TRBV29-1	-	TRBJ2-1	CSVVGASGTNEQFF	TGCAGCGTTGTGGGGGCATCTGGGACTAATGAGCAGTTCTTC
TRBD1	TRBV12-3/TRBV12-4	many	TRBJ2-7	CASSLDRHYEQYF	TGTGCCAGCAGTTTGGACAGGCACTACGAGCAGTACTTC
-	TRBV12-3/TRBV12-4	many	TRBJ2-5	CASSLKFNREETQYF	TGTGCCAGCAGTTTGAAGTTTAACAGGGAAGAGACCCAGTACTTC
-	TRBV7-6	few	TRBJ2-1	CASSSHGPNEQFF	TGTGCCAGCAGCTCCCACGGGCCCAATGAGCAGTTCTTC
-	TRBV28	few	TRBJ1-5	CASARDQPQHF	TGTGCCAGCGCAAGGGATCAGCCCCAGCATTTT
-	TRBV29-1	-	TRBJ2-5	CSVGGWTQYF	TGCAGCGTTGGAGGGTGGACCCAGTACTTC
-	TRBV9	many	TRBJ1-1	CASSVHLGTEAFF	TGTGCCAGCAGCGTCCACTTAGGTACTGAAGCTTTCTTT
TRBD1	TRBV6-5	many	TRBJ1-1	CASRQGGPEAFF	TGTGCCAGCAGGCAGGGGGGCCCTGAAGCTTTCTTT
-	TRBV5-1	-	TRBJ2-3	CASSLARTLTDTQYF	TGCGCCAGCAGCTTGGCGAGGACTCTCACAGATACGCAGTATTTT
-	TRBV5-6	-	TRBJ2-3	CASSLFGFGAADTQYF	TGTGCCAGCAGCTTGTTCGGATTCGGTGCGGCAGATACGCAGTATTTT
-	TRBV12-3/TRBV12-4	few	TRBJ1-5	CASAGTSGNQPQHF	TGTGCCAGCGCCGGGACATCGGGTAATCAGCCCCAGCATTTT
-	TRBV5-8	many	TRBJ2-1	CASSLGTTLGDNEQFF	TGTGCCAGCAGCTTAGGGACAACGTTAGGGGACAATGAGCAGTTCTTC
-	TRBV12-3/TRBV12-4	-	TRBJ1-1	CASSDSPSGGRTEAFF	TGTGCCAGCAGCGATTCACCCAGCGGGGGAAGGACTGAAGCTTTCTTT
TRBD1	TRBV5-1	many	TRBJ2-1	CASSFSPVPPRQGARNEQFF	TGCGCCAGCAGCTTCTCCCCGGTCCCCCCGAGACAGGGGGCGCGGAATGAGCAGTTCTTC
-	TRBV6-6	-	TRBJ1-2	CASSSHRDSYGYTF	TGTGCCAGCAGTTCACACAGGGACTCCTATGGCTACACCTTC
TRBD2	TRBV7-9	many	TRBJ2-1	CASSLHGRGIPYNEQFF	TGTGCCAGCAGCTTACATGGGCGGGGGATTCCCTACAATGAGCAGTTCTTC
-	TRBV3-1	-	TRBJ1-2	CASSHPYGYTF	TGTGCCAGCAGCCATCCATACGGCTACACCTTC
-	TRBV20-1	many	TRBJ1-1	CSARVQNTEAFF	TGCAGTGCTAGAGTCCAGAACACTGAAGCTTTCTTT
TRBD1	TRBV24-1	few	TRBJ2-1	CATSDSGTGGFGEQFF	TGTGCCACCAGTGACTCCGGGACAGGGGGGTTCGGTGAGCAGTTCTTC
TRBD1	TRBV19	-	TRBJ1-2	CASFGQAAPPYGYTF	TGTGCCAGTTTTGGACAGGCCGCGCCCCCCTATGGCTACACCTTC
-	TRBV20-1	many	TRBJ2-5	CSATTAIARETQYF	TGCAGTGCTACTACCGCAATAGCGCGAGAGACCCAGTACTTC
-	TRBV5-1	many	TRBJ1-4	CASSFVGSNEKLFF	TGCGCCAGCAGCTTTGTAGGATCTAATGAAAAACTGTTTTTT
-	TRBV7-2	-	TRBJ1-1	CASSLEGGTTEAFF	TGTGCCAGCAGCTTAGAGGGGGGGACCACTGAAGCTTTCTTT
-	TRBV7-2	few	TRBJ2-5	CASSLNNPKETQYF	TGTGCCAGCAGCTTAAACAACCCTAAAGAGACCCAGTACTTC
TRBD1	TRBV28	many	TRBJ2-7	CASSSTGDEQYF	TGTGCCAGCTCCTCCACAGGGGACGAGCAGTACTTC